This T cell receptor (beta chain) was sequenced in a study of CD8 T cells in Susac syndrome. Random hexamers primed reverse transcription of about 0.5 to 1 ug RNA. TCRdb processed the immunoSEQ multiplex PCR reads anew with MiXCR; each CDR3 protein has one entry. The repertoire holds 150,000 to 200,000 distinct CDR3 sequences, with roughly nine tenths as singletons. The CDR3 consists of 16 residues. Unmatched junction bases numbered 9, after V lost 4 bases and J lost 2 bases. CDR1 is SGHRS, CDR2 YFSETQ, per germline. This TCR was sampled from a human donor in good health. Sequencing was performed on CD4+ T cells from PBMCs. The V and J genes are TRBV5-1 and TRBJ2-3; 8 nucleotides align to TRBD2. CDR3 nucleotide sequence: TGCGCCAGCAGCCCGGGCAATAGCGGGAACACAGATACGCAGTATTTT. Translated: CASSPGNSGNTDTQYF.